This passage covers 19 T cell receptor beta chains from one sample sequenced in a study of T cells after yellow fever vaccination. One entry per CDR3 protein results from TCRdb running MiXCR on the 5' RACE reads. Here the sample spans some 350,000 distinct CDR3 sequences, more than 9% being singletons. The sequences come from PBMCs, collected on the day of the first yellow fever vaccination. These receptors were obtained from a young man who received the YFV17D yellow fever vaccine.

This clonotype was counted a few times. The J gene is TRBJ1-1, the V gene TRBV6-5; 7 nucleotides line up with TRBD1. V gave up 4 bases and J gave up 5 bases; unmatched junction bases: 7. The CDR3 extends over 14 amino acids. Germline CDR1 reads MNHEY; CDR2 reads SVGAGI. The DNA of the CDR3 is TGTGCCAGCAGTTCCGGACAGGATCGGACTGAAGCTTTCTTT. This gives the protein CASSSGQDRTEAFF.

The table lists this clonotype with a few counts. The rearrangement joins TRBV19 to TRBJ1-2, with a weak D call TRBD1 (5 bases). The germline V and J ends were trimmed by 0 bases and 3 bases, with 8 bases remaining between them. Germline lookup yields CDR1 LNHDA and CDR2 SQIVND (reference sequence). The CDR3 totals 14 residues. The CDR3, as DNA: TGTGCCAGTAGTATAGAAACAGGAGACTATGGCTACACCTTC. Amino acid sequence: CASSIETGDYGYTF. The whole variable domain, remainder taken from reference TRBV19 and TRBJ1-2, is DGGITQSPKYLFRKEGQNVTLSCEQNLNHDAMYWYRQDPGQGLRLIYYSQIVNDFQKGDIAEGYSVSREKKESFPLTVTSAQKNPTAFYLCASSIETGDYGYTFGSGTRLTVV.

This clonotype was counted only a few times. This chain connects TRBV9 to TRBJ2-2; 8 positions agree with TRBD1. The CDR3 runs 15 residues. The ends lost 4 bases at V and 5 bases at J; junction bases unmatched: 7. In germline, CDR1 is SGDLS, CDR2 YYNGEE. CDR3 region: CASSMRQGSTGELFF. The CDR3 bases are TGTGCCAGCAGCATGAGACAGGGGTCAACCGGGGAGCTGTTTTTT. Supplemented by reference TRBV9 and TRBJ2-2, the full variable domain reads DSGVTQTPKHLITATGQRVTLRCSPRSGDLSVYWYQQSLDQGLQFLIQYYNGEERAKGNILERFSAQQFPDLHSELNLSSLELGDSALYFCASSMRQGSTGELFFGEGSRLTVL.

This clonotype was observed a few times. The chain uses TRBV6-2 or TRBV6-3 and TRBJ1-1; D is possibly TRBD1 (6 bases). The CDR3 length is 10 residues. V lost 7 bases, J lost 6 bases, and 6 bases lay in between. Looked up from germline, CDR1 is MNHEY and CDR2 is SVGEGT. The DNA for the CDR3 is TGTGCCAGCAAGGGGGCTGAAGCTTTCTTT. This encodes CASKGAEAFF.

This clonotype was detected a few times. The V and J genes are TRBV7-9 and TRBJ2-1, with 9 positions matching TRBD2. This CDR3 has 17 amino acids. Germline CDR1 reads SEHNR; CDR2 reads FQNEAQ (reference sequence). The V and J ends lost 5 bases and 3 bases, in that order; junction bases with no gene match: 11. CDR3 loop: CASSPPQAGGHYNEQFF. CDR3 DNA: TGTGCCAGCAGCCCCCCCCAAGCGGGGGGTCACTACAATGAGCAGTTCTTC.

This clonotype was recorded a few times. The CDR3 nucleotides read TGTGCCAGCAGATCTTCAGGCCGATCGAAGTACGAGCAGTACGTC. Amino acids: CASRSSGRSKYEQYV. The gene calls are TRBV5-5 and TRBJ2-7; no clear D. Trimming removed 5 bases at V and 4 bases at J, with 19 bases between. CDR1 and CDR2 (germline): SGHKS, YYEKEE (reference sequence). This CDR3 is built from 15 residues.

In this sample, this clonotype turned up a few times. The V call is TRBV7-9, the J call TRBJ2-3, with D possibly TRBD1 on 6 matching bases. Per the germline V gene, CDR1 is SEHNR and CDR2 is FQNEAQ (reference sequence). The CDR3 loop spans 12 amino acids. Trimming removed 7 bases at V and 4 bases at J, with 9 bases between. In DNA, the CDR3 is TGTGCCAGCATCACAGGGCCAGATACGCAGTATTTT. Protein sequence: CASITGPDTQYF.

The chain employs TRBV9 and TRBJ2-1; 13 bases align to TRBD2. The CDR3 is made up of 17 amino acids. Germline V gene sequence: CDR1 SGDLS, CDR2 YYNGEE. The J segment lost 0 bases and the V segment lost 3 bases, leaving 3 bases of the junction unmatched. The CDR3 coding sequence is TGTGCCAGCAGCGCGGGGACTAGCGGGGACTCCTACAATGAGCAGTTCTTC. Its protein is CASSAGTSGDSYNEQFF. The full variable domain, rest sourced from reference TRBV9 and TRBJ2-1, is DSGVTQTPKHLITATGQRVTLRCSPRSGDLSVYWYQQSLDQGLQFLIQYYNGEERAKGNILERFSAQQFPDLHSELNLSSLELGDSALYFCASSAGTSGDSYNEQFFGPGTRLTVL.

A few counts support this clonotype. The chain carries TRBV27 and TRBJ1-2; D is ambiguous. CDR3 length equals 14 residues. V was trimmed by 5 bases and J by 0 bases, leaving 10 bases between them. The germline gives CDR1 MNHEY, CDR2 SMNVEV (reference sequence). The CDR3 DNA reads TGTGCCAGCAGTCTCCGGGTCCCTAACTATGGCTACACCTTC. It translates to CASSLRVPNYGYTF.

This clonotype was observed at least ten times. The chain has TRBV2 and TRBJ2-2, with TRBD2 matching over 14 bases. Germline V gene sequence: CDR1 SNHLY, CDR2 FYNNEI. CDR3 length: 17 amino acids. V lost 6 bases, J lost 0 bases, and 3 bases stayed unmatched. The CDR3 sequence is CASSEGLAGANTGELFF. DNA of the CDR3: TGTGCCAGCAGCGAGGGACTAGCGGGGGCGAACACCGGGGAGCTGTTTTTT. Based on the CDR3 plus reference TRBV2 and TRBJ2-2, the full variable domain is EPEVTQTPSHQVTQMGQEVILRCVPISNHLYFYWYRQILGQKVEFLVSFYNNEISEKSEIFDDQFSVERPDGSNFTLKIRSTKLEDSAMYFCASSEGLAGANTGELFFGEGSRLTVL.

This chain connects TRBV11-2 to TRBJ1-1, with D tentatively TRBD1 (5 bases). This CDR3 has 17 amino acids. Germline V gene sequence: CDR1 SGHAT, CDR2 FQNNGV. V was cut by 0 bases and J by 0 bases, with 14 bases left in between. The CDR3 spells CASSLDEGVPMNTEAFF. The CDR3, as DNA: TGTGCCAGCAGCTTAGATGAAGGGGTCCCCATGAACACTGAAGCTTTCTTT.

In DNA form, the CDR3 reads TGTGCCAGCAGTTTAGGAGCGGGACGAAGTAGGAACACTGAAGCTTTCTTT. Protein sequence: CASSLGAGRSRNTEAFF. J is TRBJ1-1 and V is TRBV28; possible D gene TRBD1, 5 bases. The CDR3 has 17 amino acids. The V gene lost 2 bases and the J gene lost 1 base, with 17 bases spanning the gap. Germline V gives CDR1 MDHEN, CDR2 SYDVKM.

This rearrangement joins TRBV7-2 to TRBJ1-1; D is unresolved. In germline, CDR1 is SGHTA, CDR2 FQGNSA. The CDR3 is made up of 11 amino acids. Deletions cut 1 base from V and 11 bases from J, with 8 bases between. CDR3 loop: CASSLESEAFF. The CDR3 bases are TGTGCCAGCAGCTTAGAATCCGAGGCTTTCTTT. Together with reference TRBV7-2 and TRBJ1-1, the CDR3 gives the full variable domain: GAGVSQSPSNKVTEKGKDVELRCDPISGHTALYWYRQSLGQGLEFLIYFQGNSAPDKSGLPSDRFSAERTGGSVSTLTIQRTQQEDSAVYLCASSLESEAFFGQGTRLTVV.

The gene calls are TRBV5-1 and TRBJ2-3; no clear D. The CDR3 runs 14 residues. CDR1 is SGHRS, CDR2 YFSETQ, per germline. Trimming took 1 base from V and 4 from J, leaving 10 bases between them. Written as DNA, the CDR3 is TGCGCCAGCAGCTTGATTGCTCGGGCAGATACGCAGTATTTT. It is translated as CASSLIARADTQYF.

This clonotype came up many times. This chain uses TRBV12-3 or TRBV12-4 with TRBJ1-1; 9 bases fit TRBD1. The CDR3 length is 14 residues. Germline trimming cut 6 bases from V and 5 bases from J; bases unmatched to any gene: 7. The CDR3: CASRMTGGVTEAFF. As DNA, the CDR3 is TGTGCCAGCAGGATGACAGGGGGAGTTACTGAAGCTTTCTTT.

The chain uses TRBV6-2 or TRBV6-3 and TRBJ2-4; no clear D. Germline V lookup: CDR1 MNHEY, CDR2 SVGEGT. With 6 bases removed from V and 5 bases from J, the gap between germline ends came to 11 bases. The CDR3 is 13 residues long. Written as DNA, the CDR3 is TGTGCCAGCAGGGCGACTCTAGAAAACATTCAGTACTTC. It is translated as CASRATLENIQYF.

The V gene is TRBV7-9, the J gene TRBJ1-2; no clear D. Germline-derived CDR1 and CDR2 are SEHNR and FQNEAQ (reference sequence). The CDR3 is 15 residues long. V was shortened by 5 bases and J by 4 bases, with 17 bases between the two germline ends. The DNA of the CDR3 is TGTGCCAGCAGCGTGCCGACCGAGGGAAGCTATGGCTACACCTTC. Protein product: CASSVPTEGSYGYTF.

This clonotype was detected many times. The chain carries TRBV5-1 and TRBJ2-3; 9 bases align to TRBD2. This CDR3 contains 17 residues. V gave up 0 bases and J gave up 2 bases; unmatched junction bases: 7. CDR1 and CDR2 (germline): SGHRS, YFSETQ. The DNA of the CDR3 is TGCGCCAGCAGCTTGGTGTCTAGCGGGGAGGCCACAGATACGCAGTATTTT. Protein product: CASSLVSSGEATDTQYF.

This clonotype has a count of ten or more. This sequence joins TRBV7-2 and TRBJ1-5, with D uncertain. Germline CDR1 reads SGHTA; CDR2 reads FQGNSA. The CDR3 has 14 residues. Trimming took 3 bases from V and 4 from J, leaving 10 bases between them. The chain's CDR3 is CASSLGGGNQPQHF. The CDR3 DNA reads TGTGCCAGCAGCTTGGGAGGAGGAAATCAGCCCCAGCATTTT.